The next 5 T cell receptor beta chains were all read from a single sample in a study of blood T cell repertoires in COVID-19. Clones were sequenced by immunoSEQ multiplex PCR, and TCRdb holds only the in-frame ones, with some missing. In the table there are under 100,000 clones, approximately 91% of which are singletons. Sequencing was carried out using peripheral blood. These receptors all come from a man aged 60-69 years with COVID-19, enrolled during active disease.

The V gene is TRBV10-3, the J gene TRBJ2-2; 14 positions agree with TRBD2. Germline CDR1 is ENHRY and CDR2 is SYGVKD. The CDR3 is 17 amino acids. V gave up 3 bases and J gave up 6 bases; unmatched junction bases: 6. CDR3 bases: TGTGCCATCAGTGACAACGGACTAGCGGGAGGATCCGGGGAGCTGTTTTTT. Its protein product is CAISDNGLAGGSGELFF.

The genes are TRBV10-2 and TRBJ2-3; 8 positions match TRBD1. Germline lookup yields CDR1 WSHSY and CDR2 SAAADI. The V gene end was trimmed by 3 bases and the J gene end by 1 base; junction bases not matched to a gene: 3. This CDR3 region has 15 residues. The CDR3 DNA sequence: TGCGCCAGCAGTGAAGACAGGGGAGGCACAGATACGCAGTATTTT. Its translation is CASSEDRGGTDTQYF.

The CDR3 region has the DNA TGTGCCAGCAGCTACCTTAGAGGAGCGGGAGTATCGGATACGCAGTATTTT. This sequence encodes CASSYLRGAGVSDTQYF. The chain couples TRBV7-2 to TRBJ2-3; 8 nucleotides agree with TRBD2. CDR3 length equals 17 residues. Germline V CDR1 and CDR2: SGHTA, FQGNSA. Trimming at V came to 4 bases and at J to 6 bases, leaving 15 bases not matched to a gene.

The chain uses TRBV6-5 and TRBJ2-7, with D maybe TRBD2 (6 bases). Looked up from germline, CDR1 is MNHEY and CDR2 is SVGAGI. Trimming stripped 0 bases from V and 7 bases from J, with 16 bases between. This CDR3 contains 15 residues. The chain's CDR3 is CASSYSTGADSEQYF. The CDR3 DNA follows: TGTGCCAGCAGTTACTCGACGGGAGCCGACTCGGAGCAGTACTTC.

The chain employs TRBV5-1 and TRBJ1-1; D is possibly TRBD1 (5 bases). Looked up from germline, CDR1 is SGHRS and CDR2 is YFSETQ. This CDR3 spans 13 amino acids. V lost 1 base, J lost 5 bases, and 9 bases lay in between. CDR3 sequence (DNA): TGCGCCAGCAGCTTGAGCCGACAGACTGAAGCTTTCTTT. Its protein product is CASSLSRQTEAFF.